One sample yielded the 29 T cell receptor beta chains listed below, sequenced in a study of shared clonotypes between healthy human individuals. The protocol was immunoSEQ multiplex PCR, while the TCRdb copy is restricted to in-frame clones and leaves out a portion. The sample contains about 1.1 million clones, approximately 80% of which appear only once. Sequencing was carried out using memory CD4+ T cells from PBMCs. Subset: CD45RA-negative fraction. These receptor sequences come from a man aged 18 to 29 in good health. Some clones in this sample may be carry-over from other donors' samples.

The chain's CDR3 is CASSFSADTQYF. CDR3 nucleotides: TGTGCCAGCAGTTTTTCCGCAGATACGCAGTATTTT. The V and J genes are TRBV28 and TRBJ2-3; no clear D gene. The CDR3 consists of 12 residues. Germline V gene sequence: CDR1 MDHEN, CDR2 SYDVKM. Trimming removed 3 bases at V and 4 bases at J, with 5 bases between.

The CDR3 reads CASSFTSGSSSTDTQYF. DNA of the CDR3: TGTGCCAGCAGTTTTACTAGCGGGTCCTCTAGCACAGATACGCAGTATTTT. The rearrangement links TRBV28 to TRBJ2-3, with 9 bases fitting TRBD2. Germline V gives CDR1 MDHEN, CDR2 SYDVKM. This CDR3 is built from 17 residues. V lost 3 bases and J lost 0; bases outside the gene matches: 7.

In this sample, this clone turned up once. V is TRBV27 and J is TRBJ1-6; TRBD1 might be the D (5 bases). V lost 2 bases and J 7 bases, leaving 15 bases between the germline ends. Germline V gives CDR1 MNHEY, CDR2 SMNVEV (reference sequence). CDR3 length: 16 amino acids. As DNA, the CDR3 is TGTGCCAGCAGTTTAATTGGGGCGGGTTGGAATTCACCCCTCCACTTT. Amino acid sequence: CASSLIGAGWNSPLHF.

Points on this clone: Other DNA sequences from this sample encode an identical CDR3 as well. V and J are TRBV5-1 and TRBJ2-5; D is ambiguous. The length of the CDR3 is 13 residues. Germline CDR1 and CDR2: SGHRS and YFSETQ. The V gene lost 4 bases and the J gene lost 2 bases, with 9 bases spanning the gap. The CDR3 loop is CASSRGQQETQYF. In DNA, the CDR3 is TGCGCCAGCAGCAGAGGCCAGCAAGAGACCCAGTACTTC. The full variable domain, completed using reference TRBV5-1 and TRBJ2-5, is KAGVTQTPRYLIKTRGQQVTLSCSPISGHRSVSWYQQTPGQGLQFLFEYFSETQRNKGNFPGRFSGRQFSNSRSEMNVSTLELGDSALYLCASSRGQQETQYFGPGTRLLVL.

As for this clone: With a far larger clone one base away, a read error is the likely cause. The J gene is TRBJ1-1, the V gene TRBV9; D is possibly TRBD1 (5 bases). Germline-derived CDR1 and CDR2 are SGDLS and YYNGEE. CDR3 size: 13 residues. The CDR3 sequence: CSSSVGAGNEAFF. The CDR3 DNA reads TGTTCCAGCAGCGTAGGGGCAGGCAATGAAGCTTTCTTT.

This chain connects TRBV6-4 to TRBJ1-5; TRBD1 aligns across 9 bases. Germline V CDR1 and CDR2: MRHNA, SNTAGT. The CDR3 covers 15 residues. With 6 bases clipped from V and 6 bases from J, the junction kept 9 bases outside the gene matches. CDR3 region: CASRATGGFTQPQHF. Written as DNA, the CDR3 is TGTGCCAGCAGGGCGACAGGGGGATTCACTCAGCCCCAGCATTTT.

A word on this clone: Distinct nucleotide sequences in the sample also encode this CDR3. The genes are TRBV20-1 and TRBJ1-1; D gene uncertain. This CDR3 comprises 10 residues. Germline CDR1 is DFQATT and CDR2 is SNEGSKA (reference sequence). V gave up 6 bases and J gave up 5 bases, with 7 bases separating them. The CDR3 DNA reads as TGCAGTGCAGGGAGAACTGAAGCTTTCTTT. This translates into CSAGRTEAFF.

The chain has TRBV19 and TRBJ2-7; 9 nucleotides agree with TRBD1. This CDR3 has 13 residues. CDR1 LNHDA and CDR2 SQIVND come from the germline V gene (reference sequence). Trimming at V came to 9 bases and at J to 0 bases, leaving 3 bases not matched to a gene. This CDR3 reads CASGQGSSYEQYF. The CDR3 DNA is TGTGCCAGCGGACAGGGGAGCTCCTACGAGCAGTACTTC.

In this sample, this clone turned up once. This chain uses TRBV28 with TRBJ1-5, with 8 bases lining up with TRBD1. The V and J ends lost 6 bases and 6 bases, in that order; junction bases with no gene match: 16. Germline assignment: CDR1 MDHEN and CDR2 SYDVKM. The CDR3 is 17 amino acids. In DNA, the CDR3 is TGTGCCAGCAGCCGCCAAAATATCCGACAGGGGATTCAGCCCCAGCATTTT. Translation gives CASSRQNIRQGIQPQHF.

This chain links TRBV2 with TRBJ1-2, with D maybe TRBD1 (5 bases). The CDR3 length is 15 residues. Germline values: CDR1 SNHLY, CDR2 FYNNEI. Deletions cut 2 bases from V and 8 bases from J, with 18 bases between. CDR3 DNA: TGTGCCAGCAGTGAACAGCTGGGGCAATATGGCGGCTACACCTTC. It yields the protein CASSEQLGQYGGYTF.

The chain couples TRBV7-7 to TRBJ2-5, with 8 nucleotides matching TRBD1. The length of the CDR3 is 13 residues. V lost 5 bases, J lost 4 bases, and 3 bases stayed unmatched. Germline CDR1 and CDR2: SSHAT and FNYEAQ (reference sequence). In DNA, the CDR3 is TGTGCCAGCAGCCAGGGGGCTGGAGAGACCCAGTACTTC. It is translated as CASSQGAGETQYF.

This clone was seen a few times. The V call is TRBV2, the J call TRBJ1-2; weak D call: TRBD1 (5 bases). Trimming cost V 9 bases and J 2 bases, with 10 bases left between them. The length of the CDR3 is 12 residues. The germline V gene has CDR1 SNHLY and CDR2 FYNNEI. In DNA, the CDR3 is TGTGCCAGTGCCAGGGAAAACTATGGCTACACCTTC. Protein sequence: CASARENYGYTF.

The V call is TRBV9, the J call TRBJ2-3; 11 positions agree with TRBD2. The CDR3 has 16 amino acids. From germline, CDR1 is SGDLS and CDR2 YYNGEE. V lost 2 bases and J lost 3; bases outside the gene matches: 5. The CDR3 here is CASSVPLAGGTDTQYF. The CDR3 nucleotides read TGTGCCAGCAGCGTTCCTCTAGCGGGAGGAACAGATACGCAGTATTTT.

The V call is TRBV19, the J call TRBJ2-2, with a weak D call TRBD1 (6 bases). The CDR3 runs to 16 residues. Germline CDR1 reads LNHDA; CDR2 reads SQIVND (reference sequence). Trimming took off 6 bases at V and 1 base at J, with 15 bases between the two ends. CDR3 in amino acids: CASRTGTNRNTGELFF. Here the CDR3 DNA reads TGTGCCAGTAGGACCGGGACAAACAGGAACACCGGGGAGCTGTTTTTT.

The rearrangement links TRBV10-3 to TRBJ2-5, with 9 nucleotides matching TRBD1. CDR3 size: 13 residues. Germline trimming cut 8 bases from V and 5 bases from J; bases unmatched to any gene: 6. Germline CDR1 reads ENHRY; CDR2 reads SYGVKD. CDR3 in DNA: TGTGCCATCGCCCGGGACAGGGCCGAGACCCAGTACTTC. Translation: CAIARDRAETQYF.

CDR3 sequence: CASSGGQGAVGPQHF. DNA for the CDR3: TGTGCCAGCAGTGGGGGGCAGGGGGCCGTTGGGCCCCAGCATTTT. The chain is built from TRBV6-1 and TRBJ1-5; 8 bases match TRBD1. V was pared by 4 bases and J by 9 bases, with 11 bases of the junction left unmatched. The CDR3 runs 15 residues. Germline lookup yields CDR1 MNHNS and CDR2 SASEGT.

The CDR3 protein is CASSFRPERTDTQYF. As DNA, the CDR3 is TGTGCCAGCAGCTTTCGACCAGAACGCACAGATACGCAGTATTTT. The rearrangement uses TRBV5-6 and TRBJ2-3; D remains ambiguous. This CDR3 is built from 15 residues. Germline CDR1 and CDR2: SGHDT and YYEEEE. The V end lost 2 bases, the J end lost 1 base, and 11 bases lay between the germline ends. Combining the CDR3 with reference TRBV5-6 and TRBJ2-3 gives the whole variable domain DAGVTQSPTHLIKTRGQQVTLRCSPKSGHDTVSWYQQALGQGPQFIFQYYEEEERQRGNFPDRFSGHQFPNYSSELNVNALLLGDSALYLCASSFRPERTDTQYFGPGTRLTVL.

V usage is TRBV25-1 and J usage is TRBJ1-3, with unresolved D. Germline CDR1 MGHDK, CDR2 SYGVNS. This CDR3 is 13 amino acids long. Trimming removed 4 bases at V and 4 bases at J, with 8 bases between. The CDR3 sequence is CASSANSGNTIYF. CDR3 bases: TGTGCCAGCAGTGCAAACTCCGGAAACACCATATATTTT.

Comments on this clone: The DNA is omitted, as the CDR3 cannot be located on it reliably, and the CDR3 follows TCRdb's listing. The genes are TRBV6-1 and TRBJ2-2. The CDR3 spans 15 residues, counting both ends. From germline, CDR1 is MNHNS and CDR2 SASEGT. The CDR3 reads CASILVGSITGELFF.

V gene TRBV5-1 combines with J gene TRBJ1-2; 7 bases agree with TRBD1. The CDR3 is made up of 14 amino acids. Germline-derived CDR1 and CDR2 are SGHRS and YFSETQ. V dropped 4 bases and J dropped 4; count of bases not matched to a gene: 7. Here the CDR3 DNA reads TGCGCCAGCAGCGACCAGGGGGAGGGCTATGGCTACACCTTC. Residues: CASSDQGEGYGYTF.

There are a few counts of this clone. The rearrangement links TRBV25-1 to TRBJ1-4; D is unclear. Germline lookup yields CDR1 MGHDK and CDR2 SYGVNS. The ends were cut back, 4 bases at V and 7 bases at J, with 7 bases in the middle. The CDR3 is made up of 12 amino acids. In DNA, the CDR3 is TGTGCCAGCAGTGGTCATGGTGAAAAACTGTTTTTT. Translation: CASSGHGEKLFF.

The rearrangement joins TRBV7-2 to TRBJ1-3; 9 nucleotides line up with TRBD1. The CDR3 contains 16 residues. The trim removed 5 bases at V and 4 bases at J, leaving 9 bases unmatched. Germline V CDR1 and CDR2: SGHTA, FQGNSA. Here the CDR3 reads CASSPPNRGPGNTIYF. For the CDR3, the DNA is TGTGCCAGCAGCCCCCCTAACAGGGGGCCAGGAAACACCATATATTTT.

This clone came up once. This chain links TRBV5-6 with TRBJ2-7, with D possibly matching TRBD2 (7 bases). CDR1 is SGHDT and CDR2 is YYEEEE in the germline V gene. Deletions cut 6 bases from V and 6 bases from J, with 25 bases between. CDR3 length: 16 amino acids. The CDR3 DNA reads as TGTGCCAGCAAACAGCGGGGACAACAACTTTGGGGCGAGCAGTACTTC. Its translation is CASKQRGQQLWGEQYF.

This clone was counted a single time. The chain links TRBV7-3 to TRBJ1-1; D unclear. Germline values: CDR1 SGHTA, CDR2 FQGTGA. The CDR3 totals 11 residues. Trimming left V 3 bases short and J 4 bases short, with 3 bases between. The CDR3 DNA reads TGTGCCAGCAGCTTCCCCACTGAAGCTTTCTTT. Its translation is CASSFPTEAFF.

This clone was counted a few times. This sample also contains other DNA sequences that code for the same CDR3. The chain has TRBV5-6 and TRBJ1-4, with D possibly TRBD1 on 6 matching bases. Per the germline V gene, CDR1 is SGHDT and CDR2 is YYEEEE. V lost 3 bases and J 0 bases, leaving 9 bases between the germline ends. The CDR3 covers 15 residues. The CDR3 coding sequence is TGTGCCAGCAGCTCGACAGGTGCAACTAATGAAAAACTGTTTTTT. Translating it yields CASSSTGATNEKLFF.

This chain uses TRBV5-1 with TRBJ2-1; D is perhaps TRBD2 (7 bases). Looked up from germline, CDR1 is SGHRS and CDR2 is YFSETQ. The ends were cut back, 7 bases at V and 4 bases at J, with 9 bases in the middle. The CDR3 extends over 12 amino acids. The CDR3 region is CASRGAYNEQFF. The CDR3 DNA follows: TGCGCCAGCCGGGGGGCTTACAATGAGCAGTTCTTC. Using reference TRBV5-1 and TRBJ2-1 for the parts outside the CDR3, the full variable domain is KAGVTQTPRYLIKTRGQQVTLSCSPISGHRSVSWYQQTPGQGLQFLFEYFSETQRNKGNFPGRFSGRQFSNSRSEMNVSTLELGDSALYLCASRGAYNEQFFGPGTRLTVL.

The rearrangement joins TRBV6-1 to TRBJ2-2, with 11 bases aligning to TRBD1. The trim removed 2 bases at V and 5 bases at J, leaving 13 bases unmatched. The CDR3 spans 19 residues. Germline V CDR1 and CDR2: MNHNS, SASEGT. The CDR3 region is CASSERFWTGGPWTGELFF. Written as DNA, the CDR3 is TGTGCCAGCAGTGAACGATTTTGGACAGGGGGCCCCTGGACCGGGGAGCTGTTTTTT.

The DNA of the CDR3 is TGTGCCAGTAACCTCCAGCTTCTCCACAAAAACATTCAGTACTTC. Translated: CASNLQLLHKNIQYF. The chain carries TRBV19 and TRBJ2-4; the D is unclear. CDR3 size: 15 residues. Germline lookup yields CDR1 LNHDA and CDR2 SQIVND (reference sequence). V was trimmed by 7 bases and J by 3 bases, leaving 16 bases between them.

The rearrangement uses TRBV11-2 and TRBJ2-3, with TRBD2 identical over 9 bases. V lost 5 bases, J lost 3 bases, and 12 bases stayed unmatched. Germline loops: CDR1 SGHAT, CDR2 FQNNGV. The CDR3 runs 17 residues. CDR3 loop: CASSRILAGDFTDTQYF. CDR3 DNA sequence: TGTGCCAGCAGCCGAATTTTAGCGGGAGATTTTACAGATACGCAGTATTTT. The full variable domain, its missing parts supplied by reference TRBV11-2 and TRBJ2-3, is EAGVAQSPRYKIIEKRQSVAFWCNPISGHATLYWYQQILGQGPKLLIQFQNNGVVDDSQLPKDRFSAERLKGVDSTLKIQPAKLEDSAVYLCASSRILAGDFTDTQYFGPGTRLTVL.